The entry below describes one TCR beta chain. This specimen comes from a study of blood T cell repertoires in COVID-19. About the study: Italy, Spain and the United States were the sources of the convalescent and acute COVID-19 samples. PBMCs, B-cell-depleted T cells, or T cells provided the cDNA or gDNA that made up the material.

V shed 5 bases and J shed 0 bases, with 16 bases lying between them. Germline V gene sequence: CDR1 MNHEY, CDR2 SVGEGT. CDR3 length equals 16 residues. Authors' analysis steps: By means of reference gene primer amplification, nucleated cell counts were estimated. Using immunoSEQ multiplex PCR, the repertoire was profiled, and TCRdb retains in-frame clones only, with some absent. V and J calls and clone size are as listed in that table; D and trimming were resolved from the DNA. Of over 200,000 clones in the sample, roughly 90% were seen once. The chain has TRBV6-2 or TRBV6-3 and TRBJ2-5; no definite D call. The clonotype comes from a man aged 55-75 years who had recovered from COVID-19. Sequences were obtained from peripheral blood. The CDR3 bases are TGTGCCAGCAGTCAGCCCCGCCAGGTACACCAAGAGACCCAGTACTTC. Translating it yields CASSQPRQVHQETQYF.